The sequence of this T cell receptor beta chain was determined in a study of blood T cell repertoires in COVID-19. Overall study: The cDNA or gDNA used as material had been derived from T cells, B-cell-depleted T cells, or PBMCs.

Recruits, aged about 18 to 100 years, lived in roughly 22 US areas. Participants' own reports of clinical history determined their cohort assignment. As processed by the authors: Estimated nucleated cell counts came from reference gene primer amplification. Using immunoSEQ multiplex PCR, the repertoire was profiled, and TCRdb retains in-frame clones only, with some absent. That table furnishes V, J and clone size, whereas the DNA furnished D and trimming. The data show roughly 330,000 clones, roughly 85% seen once. The origin of this receptor is a woman in her thirties who had recovered from COVID-19. Material for sequencing was PBMCs or T cells enriched from blood (not recorded which).

CDR3 DNA sequence: TGTGCCAGCACCCCAGGGGGGGACAGGGGTGAAAAACTGTTTTTT. Translating it yields CASTPGGDRGEKLFF. The chain couples TRBV9 to TRBJ1-4; TRBD1 matches at 10 bases. This CDR3 contains 15 residues. V shed 6 bases and J 7 bases; nucleotides not matched to a gene: 9. Germline V lookup: CDR1 SGDLS, CDR2 YYNGEE. Looking up the rest from reference TRBV9 and TRBJ1-4 gives the full variable domain: DSGVTQTPKHLITATGQRVTLRCSPRSGDLSVYWYQQSLDQGLQFLIQYYNGEERAKGNILERFSAQQFPDLHSELNLSSLELGDSALYFCASTPGGDRGEKLFFGSGTQLSVL.